The present TCR beta chain was sequenced within a study of Ad26.COV2.S vaccination and SARS-CoV-2 variants. The overall study: Intramuscular Ad26.COV2.S at 5x10^10 or 1x10^11 viral particles.

Treatment given: some 20 received Ad26.COV2.S at low or high dose, single or two shots; roughly 5 received placebo; per-sample allocation not given. All samples were drawn on day 63, counting from the first vaccine or placebo injection. Germline lookup yields CDR1 MNHEY and CDR2 SMNVEV (reference sequence). The CDR3 runs 16 residues. V was shortened by 5 bases and J by 1 base, with 12 bases between the two germline ends. Profiling relied on immunoSEQ multiplex PCR, and the TCRdb table lists in-frame clones only, not all of them. The top ten hold 1.5% to 2% of the sample, which has about 460,000 clones, around 89% seen once.

This specimen consisted of peripheral blood, obtained in a trial of Ad26.COV2.S vaccine versus placebo. The chain uses TRBV27 and TRBJ1-6, with D uncertain. This TCR was recovered from a person aged 18-65 years who received the Ad26.COV2.S COVID-19 vaccine or a placebo. CDR3 protein: CASSPKGLSYNSPLHF. As DNA, the CDR3 is TGTGCCAGCAGTCCTAAAGGGCTGTCCTATAATTCACCCCTCCACTTT.